This T cell receptor beta chain was captured in a study of shared clonotypes between healthy human individuals. The CDR3 sequence is 14 residues long. The junction had 8 bases not matched to a gene; V was cut back by 5 bases and J by 6 bases. CDR1 and CDR2 (germline): SEHNR, FQNEAQ (reference sequence). Profiled with immunoSEQ multiplex PCR; TCRdb holds only in-frame clones, not every one. The sample shows a few million clones, more than 85% of them seen only once. This chain links TRBV7-9 with TRBJ2-7; 9 positions agree with TRBD2. This clonotype was sampled from a young man in good health. Some clones in this sample may be carry-over from other donors' samples. The source material was naive CD4+ T cells from PBMCs. Subset defined: CD45RA+ positively selected. As DNA, the CDR3 is TGTGCCAGCAGCAAAGAGGGACTAGCTACCGAGCAGTACTTC. Translating gives CASSKEGLATEQYF.